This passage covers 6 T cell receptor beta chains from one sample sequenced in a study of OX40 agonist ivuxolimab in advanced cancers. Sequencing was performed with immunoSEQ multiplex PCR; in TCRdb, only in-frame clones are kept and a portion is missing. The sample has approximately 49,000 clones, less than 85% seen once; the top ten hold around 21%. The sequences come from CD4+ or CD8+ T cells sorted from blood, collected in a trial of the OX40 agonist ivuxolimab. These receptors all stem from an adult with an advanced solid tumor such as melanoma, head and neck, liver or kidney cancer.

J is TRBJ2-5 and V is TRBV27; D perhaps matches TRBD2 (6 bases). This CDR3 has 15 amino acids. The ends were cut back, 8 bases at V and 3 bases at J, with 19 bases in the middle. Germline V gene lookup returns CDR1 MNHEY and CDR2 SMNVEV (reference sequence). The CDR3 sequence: CASGQLAVGKETQYF. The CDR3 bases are TGTGCCAGCGGGCAATTAGCGGTAGGCAAAGAGACCCAGTACTTC.

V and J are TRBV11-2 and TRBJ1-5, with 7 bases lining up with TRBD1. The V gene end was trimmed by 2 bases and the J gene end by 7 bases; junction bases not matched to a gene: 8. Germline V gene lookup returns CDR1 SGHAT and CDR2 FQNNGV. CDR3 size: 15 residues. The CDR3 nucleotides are TGTGCCAGCAGCTTATCACCGACAGGGTTACAGCCCCAGCATTTT. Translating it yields CASSLSPTGLQPQHF.

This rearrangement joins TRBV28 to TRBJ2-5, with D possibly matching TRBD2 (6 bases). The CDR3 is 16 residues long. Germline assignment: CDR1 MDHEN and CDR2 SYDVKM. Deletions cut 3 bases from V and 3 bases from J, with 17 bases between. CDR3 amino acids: CASSLSTTSLEETQYF. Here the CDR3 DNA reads TGTGCCAGCAGTTTGAGCACAACTAGCCTTGAAGAGACCCAGTACTTC.

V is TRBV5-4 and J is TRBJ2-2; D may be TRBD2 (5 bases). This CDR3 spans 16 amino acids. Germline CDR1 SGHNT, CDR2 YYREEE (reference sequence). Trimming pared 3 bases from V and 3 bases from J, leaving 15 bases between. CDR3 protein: CASSSFSDTYTGELFF. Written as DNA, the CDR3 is TGTGCCAGCAGCTCGTTTAGCGACACCTACACCGGGGAGCTGTTTTTT.

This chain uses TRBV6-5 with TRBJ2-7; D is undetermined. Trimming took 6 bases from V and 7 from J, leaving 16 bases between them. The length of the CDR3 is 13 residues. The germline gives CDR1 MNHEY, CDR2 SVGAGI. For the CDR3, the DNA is TGTGCCAGCAGCCCCCAGGACCCTTGGGAGCAGTACTTC. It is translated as CASSPQDPWEQYF.

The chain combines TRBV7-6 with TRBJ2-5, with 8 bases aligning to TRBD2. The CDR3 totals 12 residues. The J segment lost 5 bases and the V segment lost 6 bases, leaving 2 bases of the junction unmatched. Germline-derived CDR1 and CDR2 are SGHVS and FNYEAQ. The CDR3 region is CASSRGGETQYF. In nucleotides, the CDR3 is TGTGCCAGCAGTCGGGGGGGGGAGACCCAGTACTTC.